This T cell receptor beta chain was retrieved from a study of blood T cell repertoires in COVID-19. Study information: T cells, B-cell-depleted T cells, or PBMCs provided the cDNA or gDNA that served as material.

V shed 0 bases and J shed 0 bases, with 3 bases lying between them. This CDR3 has 13 amino acids. In germline, CDR1 is GTSNPN, CDR2 SVGIG (reference sequence). As handled by the study authors: Nucleated cell counts were estimated from reference gene primer amplification. Clones were read by immunoSEQ multiplex PCR, and TCRdb kept only the in-frame ones, dropping some. The V and J calls and clone size are taken from that table; D and trimming were inferred from the DNA. This sample has about 280,000 clones; approximately 85% occur once, and the top ten carry 4.5% to 6%. The TCR was taken from a man aged 50 to 60 with active or convalescent COVID-19. This chain uses TRBV30 with TRBJ1-5; D call uncertain. Sequencing used peripheral blood. The DNA of the CDR3 is TGTGCCTGGAGTGTATATAGCAATCAGCCCCAGCATTTT. It yields the protein CAWSVYSNQPQHF.